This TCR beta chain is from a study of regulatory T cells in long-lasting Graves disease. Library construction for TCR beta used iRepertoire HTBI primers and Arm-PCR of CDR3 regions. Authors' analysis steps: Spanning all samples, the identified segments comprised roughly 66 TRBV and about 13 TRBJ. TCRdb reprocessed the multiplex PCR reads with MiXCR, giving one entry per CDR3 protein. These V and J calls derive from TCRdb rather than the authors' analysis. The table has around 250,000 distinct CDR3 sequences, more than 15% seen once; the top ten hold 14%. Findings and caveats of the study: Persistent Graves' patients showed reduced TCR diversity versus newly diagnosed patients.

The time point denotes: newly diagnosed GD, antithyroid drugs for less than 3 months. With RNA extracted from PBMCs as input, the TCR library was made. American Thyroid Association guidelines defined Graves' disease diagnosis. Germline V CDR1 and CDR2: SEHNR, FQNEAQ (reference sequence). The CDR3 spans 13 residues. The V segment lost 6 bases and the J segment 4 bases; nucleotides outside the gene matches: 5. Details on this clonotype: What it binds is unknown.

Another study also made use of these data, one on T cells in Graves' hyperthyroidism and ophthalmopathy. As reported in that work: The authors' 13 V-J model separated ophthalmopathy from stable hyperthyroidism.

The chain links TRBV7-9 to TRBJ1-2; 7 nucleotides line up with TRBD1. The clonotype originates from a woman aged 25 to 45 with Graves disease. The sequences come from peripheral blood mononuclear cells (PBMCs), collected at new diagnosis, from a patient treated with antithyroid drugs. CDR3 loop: CASSPRQGYGYTF. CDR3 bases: TGTGCCAGCAGTCCCAGACAGGGCTATGGCTACACCTTC.